Listed here are 28 T cell receptor beta chains from one sample, sequenced in a study of T-cell reconstitution after alpha-beta-depleted transplantation in children. Library preparation (for TCRbeta) was performed with unique molecular identifiers. MiXCR, applied by TCRdb to the PCR reads, yields one record per CDR3 protein. This sample yields about 230,000 distinct CDR3 sequences, of which more than 7.5% are seen a single time; approximately 5.4% belongs to the top ten. This material consisted of PBMCs from the stem cell graft donor, taken from the stem cell graft. These receptors originate from a human donor who donated a stem cell graft to a child with SCID.

In its sample, this clonotype was seen many times. This chain uses TRBV6-5 with TRBJ2-5; D remains ambiguous. The germline V gene encodes CDR1 MNHEY and CDR2 SVGAGI. Trimming stripped 5 bases from V and 3 bases from J, with 4 bases between. This CDR3 spans 11 amino acids. CDR3 sequence reads: CASSREETQYF. The DNA for the CDR3 is TGTGCCAGCAGTCGAGAAGAGACCCAGTACTTC.

This clonotype was recorded many times. V is TRBV12-3 or TRBV12-4 and J is TRBJ2-5; perhaps TRBD2 as D (6 bases). The V gene lost 3 bases and the J gene lost 4 bases, with 9 bases spanning the gap. The CDR3 has 13 residues. The CDR3 region has the DNA TGTGCCAGCAGTTTGCGGGGCCCAGAGACCCAGTACTTC. Its protein product is CASSLRGPETQYF.

There are many counts of this clonotype. This rearrangement joins TRBV5-5 to TRBJ1-1; tentative D call: TRBD1 (6 bases). CDR1 and CDR2 from the germline V gene are SGHKS and YYEKEE (reference sequence). The CDR3 is 17 amino acids. Trimming left V 6 bases short and J 4 bases short, with 25 bases between. CDR3 coding DNA: TGTGCCAGCACCGAGCTCCCTCCAAGTAACAGGGTCACTGAAGCTTTCTTT. It translates to CASTELPPSNRVTEAFF.

This clonotype came up many times. The rearrangement links TRBV7-9 to TRBJ1-1; possible D gene TRBD1, 6 bases. The CDR3 totals 15 residues. Germline V CDR1 and CDR2: SEHNR, FQNEAQ (reference sequence). V was cut by 5 bases and J by 0 bases, with 13 bases left in between. CDR3 protein: CASSPREGVNTEAFF. In DNA form, the CDR3 reads TGTGCCAGCAGCCCGCGGGAGGGGGTGAACACTGAAGCTTTCTTT.

This clonotype was seen many times. V and J are TRBV7-8 and TRBJ2-1, with 13 bases matching TRBD2. CDR3 length: 16 amino acids. Per the germline V gene, CDR1 is SGHVS and CDR2 is FQNEAQ. V trimming: 4 bases; J trimming: 8 bases; junction bases outside the gene matches: 8. In DNA form, the CDR3 reads TGTGCCAGCAGCTCCCTACTAGCGGGGGGGCCCTATGAGCAGTTCTTC. This codes for CASSSLLAGGPYEQFF.

In the case of this clonotype: The germline gene is not matched at one end of the junction; a read error may be the cause. This chain joins TRBV4-1 and TRBJ2-5; D perhaps matches TRBD2 (6 bases). The CDR3 runs 14 residues. In germline, CDR1 is MGHRA, CDR2 YSYEKL. The CDR3 DNA sequence: TGCGCCAGAAGCCAAGATGCGGGGAGAGAGACCCAGTACTTC. The encoded protein is CARSQDAGRETQYF.

This clonotype has ten or more counts. The chain employs TRBV29-1 and TRBJ1-5, with D possibly matching TRBD1 (6 bases). V was trimmed by 4 bases and J by 5 bases, leaving 9 bases between them. The CDR3 totals 12 residues. Germline CDR1 and CDR2: SQVTM and ANQGSEA. CDR3 DNA sequence: TGCAGCGTTGGACAGGTCGATCAGCCCCAGCATTTT. Amino acids: CSVGQVDQPQHF.

This clonotype was detected ten times or more. The rearrangement links TRBV7-2 to TRBJ2-1; no firm D call. Per the germline V gene, CDR1 is SGHTA and CDR2 is FQGNSA. V lost 6 bases and J 4 bases, leaving 25 bases between the germline ends. This CDR3 has 18 amino acids. CDR3 in DNA: TGTGCCAGCAGTCTGCGGCAGGAAACAGAAACCTTTTACAATGAGCAGTTCTTC. It specifies CASSLRQETETFYNEQFF.

This clonotype has ten or more counts. The chain carries TRBV28 and TRBJ2-2, with 8 bases lining up with TRBD1. Germline V lookup: CDR1 MDHEN, CDR2 SYDVKM. This CDR3 is built from 16 residues. V lost 1 base and J lost 3; bases outside the gene matches: 4. The CDR3 loop is CASSLLTGGDTGELFF. CDR3 DNA: TGTGCCAGCAGTTTATTAACAGGGGGTGACACCGGGGAGCTGTTTTTT.

This clonotype was counted many times. The chain carries TRBV4-1 and TRBJ1-2, with D unclear. This CDR3 is 12 amino acids long. Germline CDR1 reads MGHRA; CDR2 reads YSYEKL. Trimming pared 0 bases from V and 5 bases from J, leaving 4 bases between. This CDR3 is CASSQEHYGYTF. CDR3 in DNA: TGCGCCAGCAGCCAAGAACATTATGGCTACACCTTC.

At least ten counts were recorded for this clonotype. The chain has TRBV7-9 and TRBJ2-1, with 11 bases matching TRBD2. Germline CDR1 and CDR2: SEHNR and FQNEAQ (reference sequence). Losses at the gene ends were 0 bases for V and 5 bases for J; bases not matched to a gene: 6. The CDR3 is 17 residues long. CDR3 in DNA: TGTGCCAGCAGCTTAGCGCTAGCGGGGGGTTTTAACAATGAGCAGTTCTTC. Its translation: CASSLALAGGFNNEQFF. Looking up the rest from reference TRBV7-9 and TRBJ2-1 gives the full variable domain: DTGVSQNPRHKITKRGQNVTFRCDPISEHNRLYWYRQTLGQGPEFLTYFQNEAQLEKSRLLSDRFSAERPKGSFSTLEIQRTEQGDSAMYLCASSLALAGGFNNEQFFGPGTRLTVL.

This clonotype was seen at least ten times. The chain uses TRBV12-3 or TRBV12-4 and TRBJ2-7; D ambiguous. V shed 5 bases and J shed 4 bases, with 9 bases lying between them. The CDR3 extends over 12 amino acids. The CDR3 loop is CASSPYLYEQYF. CDR3 bases: TGTGCCAGCAGTCCCTACCTTTACGAGCAGTACTTC.

There are many counts of this clonotype. The V gene is TRBV25-1, the J gene TRBJ1-5, with D hard to call. V dropped 3 bases and J dropped 4 bases, with 10 bases sitting between them. Germline CDR1 MGHDK, CDR2 SYGVNS. The CDR3 is 14 amino acids. For the CDR3, the DNA is TGTGCCAGCAGTGAGCCATACGGGAATCAGCCCCAGCATTTT. This translates into CASSEPYGNQPQHF.

To note about this clonotype: One junction end disagrees with the germline gene, perhaps due to a read error. The V gene is TRBV20-1, the J gene TRBJ1-2, with a weak D call TRBD1 (6 bases). This CDR3 spans 16 amino acids. Germline CDR1 and CDR2: DFQATT and SNEGSKA (reference sequence). The CDR3 protein is CCAPPRAPQGGYGYTF. In nucleotides, the CDR3 is TGCTGTGCTCCCCCAAGGGCCCCACAGGGTGGCTATGGCTACACCTTC.

This clonotype appeared many times. This chain links TRBV7-3 with TRBJ2-5; D ambiguous. V was shortened by 3 bases and J by 5 bases, with 16 bases between the two germline ends. The CDR3 spans 15 residues. CDR1 is SGHTA and CDR2 is FQGTGA in the germline V gene. CDR3 loop: CASSLYSTPTETQYF. CDR3 coding DNA: TGTGCCAGCAGCTTGTACTCTACCCCTACGGAGACCCAGTACTTC.

A note on this clonotype: A much larger clone lies one base from this, so it may be a read error. The chain carries TRBV5-4 and TRBJ2-7; D is perhaps TRBD1 or TRBD2 (5 bases each). The CDR3 is 13 residues long. V lost 7 bases, J lost 0 bases, and 11 bases lay in between. CDR1 is SGHNT and CDR2 is YYREEE in the germline V gene (reference sequence). CDR3 coding DNA: TGTGCCAGCGGCCACGGGGCCTCCTACGAGCAGTACTTC. As protein: CASGHGASYEQYF.

This clonotype appeared many times. The chain has TRBV29-1 and TRBJ2-1; 7 nucleotides align to TRBD1. Looked up from germline, CDR1 is SQVTM and CDR2 is ANQGSEA. After removal of 6 bases from V and 2 bases from J, the junction contained 4 bases not matched to a gene. The CDR3 is 13 amino acids. This CDR3 reads CSVRQGPYNEQFF. Here the CDR3 DNA reads TGCAGCGTCCGACAGGGTCCCTACAATGAGCAGTTCTTC.

In its sample, this clonotype was seen many times. The chain recombines TRBV7-2 with TRBJ2-3; TRBD1 agrees at 8 bases. The ends lost 5 bases at V and 4 bases at J; junction bases unmatched: 5. CDR1 is SGHTA, CDR2 FQGNSA, per germline. This CDR3 contains 14 residues. The CDR3 region has the DNA TGTGCCAGCAGCCCTCGGACAGGGCCAGATACGCAGTATTTT. Its translation: CASSPRTGPDTQYF.

This clonotype was detected many times. The chain uses TRBV7-8 and TRBJ2-3; TRBD1 matches 7 bases. The CDR3 extends over 16 amino acids. Germline lookup yields CDR1 SGHVS and CDR2 FQNEAQ. The J segment lost 2 bases and the V segment lost 5 bases, leaving 10 bases of the junction unmatched. The CDR3 nucleotides read TGTGCCAGCAGCCGTTTTCGGGGACAGAACACAGATACGCAGTATTTT. Amino acid sequence: CASSRFRGQNTDTQYF.

This clonotype was recorded at least ten times. This chain uses TRBV12-3 or TRBV12-4 with TRBJ2-5; perhaps TRBD2 as D (6 bases). This CDR3 is built from 16 residues. V was cut by 0 bases and J by 2 bases, with 13 bases left in between. In DNA form, the CDR3 reads TGTGCCAGCAGTTTAGCGCGCGCGGGGCCACAAGAGACCCAGTACTTC. It codes for CASSLARAGPQETQYF.

This clonotype was recorded many times. In DNA form, the CDR3 reads TGTGCCAGCAGCTCTGACAGCAATCAGCCCCAGCATTTT. Amino acids: CASSSDSNQPQHF. V is TRBV5-5 and J is TRBJ1-5; D remains ambiguous. Germline CDR1 is SGHKS and CDR2 is YYEKEE (reference sequence). The V end lost 3 bases, the J end lost 1 base, and 5 bases lay between the germline ends. The CDR3 totals 13 residues.

This clonotype was picked up many times. This chain connects TRBV5-1 to TRBJ1-2, with a possible D match to TRBD1 (6 bases). The CDR3 is made up of 15 amino acids. Germline CDR1 reads SGHRS; CDR2 reads YFSETQ. Trimming removed 4 bases from V and 4 bases from J, with 17 bases in between. The CDR3 protein is CASSPQGTSGYGYTF. The DNA of the CDR3 is TGCGCCAGCAGCCCACAAGGGACATCGGGCTATGGCTACACCTTC.

This clonotype was detected only a few times. The gene calls are TRBV28 and TRBJ1-2; 9 bases match TRBD1. The CDR3 has 15 residues. V lost 1 base and J lost 5; bases outside the gene matches: 5. From germline, CDR1 is MDHEN and CDR2 SYDVKM. CDR3 amino acids: CASSLSQGARYGYTF. The CDR3 nucleotides are TGTGCCAGCAGTTTATCACAGGGGGCGCGGTATGGCTACACCTTC.

In this sample, this clonotype turned up many times. The chain recombines TRBV29-1 with TRBJ1-5; no clear D. V was pared by 6 bases and J by 0 bases, with 12 bases between. In germline, CDR1 is SQVTM, CDR2 ANQGSEA. The CDR3 runs 14 residues. CDR3 region: CSVRWSHSNQPQHF. The DNA for the CDR3 is TGCAGCGTGCGGTGGTCACATAGCAATCAGCCCCAGCATTTT.

This clonotype was observed at least ten times. The rearrangement links TRBV5-1 to TRBJ2-5, with D possibly TRBD1 on 6 matching bases. The CDR3 is 15 residues long. Per the germline V gene, CDR1 is SGHRS and CDR2 is YFSETQ. V was shortened by 4 bases and J by 0 bases, with 13 bases between the two germline ends. As DNA, the CDR3 is TGCGCCAGCAGCACCGGGACACAGTACCAAGAGACCCAGTACTTC. This translates into CASSTGTQYQETQYF.

This clonotype appeared a single time. The junction shows a germline mismatch at one end, possibly a read error. The rearrangement uses TRBV3-1 and TRBJ1-1; TRBD1 matches 7 bases. CDR1 LGHDT and CDR2 YNNKEL come from the germline V gene (reference sequence). The CDR3 has 11 amino acids. In DNA, the CDR3 is TGTGCCAGCTGGAGACAGGGACAAGCGTTCTTT. Translation gives CASWRQGQAFF.

At least ten counts were recorded for this clonotype. Relative to the germline gene, one junction end is altered; a read error may explain this. The chain combines TRBV7-6 with TRBJ2-7, with 7 bases that match TRBD1. The CDR3 has 15 amino acids. In germline, CDR1 is SGHVS, CDR2 FNYEAQ. The CDR3 nucleotides read TGTGCCAGCAGCCTAGCAACGGACAGGTTCTACGAGCAGTACTTC. Protein sequence: CASSLATDRFYEQYF.

The V gene is TRBV11-2, the J gene TRBJ1-1; D is unresolved. CDR1 and CDR2 (germline): SGHAT, FQNNGV. V gave up 7 bases and J gave up 0 bases, with 18 bases separating them. This CDR3 has 16 amino acids. The CDR3 DNA reads TGTGCCAGCATCCACGGGCGTGGGCAGCTGAACACTGAAGCTTTCTTT. Translation gives CASIHGRGQLNTEAFF.